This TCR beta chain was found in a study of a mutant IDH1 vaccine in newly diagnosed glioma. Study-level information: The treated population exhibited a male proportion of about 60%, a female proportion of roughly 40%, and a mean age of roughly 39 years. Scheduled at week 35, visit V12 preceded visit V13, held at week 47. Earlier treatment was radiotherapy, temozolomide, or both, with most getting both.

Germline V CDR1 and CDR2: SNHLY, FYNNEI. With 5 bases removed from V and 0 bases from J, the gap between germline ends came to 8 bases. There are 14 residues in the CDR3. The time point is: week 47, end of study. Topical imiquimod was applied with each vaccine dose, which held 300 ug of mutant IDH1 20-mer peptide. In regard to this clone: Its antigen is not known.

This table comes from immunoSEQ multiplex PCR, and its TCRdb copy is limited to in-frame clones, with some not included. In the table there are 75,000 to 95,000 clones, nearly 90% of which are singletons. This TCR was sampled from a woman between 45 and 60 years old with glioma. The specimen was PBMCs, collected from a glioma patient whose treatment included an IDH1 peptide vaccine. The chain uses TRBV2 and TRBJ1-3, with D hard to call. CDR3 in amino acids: CASSQGSSGNTIYF. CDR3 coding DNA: TGTGCCAGCAGTCAAGGGTCCTCTGGAAACACCATATATTTT.